This TCR beta chain was captured by sequencing in a study of identifying expanded T cells in peripheral blood. Healthy donors had no documented immune events, such as infections, while sampled. Details on this clone: Its cognate antigen is unknown.

Germline V CDR1 and CDR2: SGHRS, YFSETQ. With 2 bases clipped from V and 2 bases from J, the junction kept 8 bases outside the gene matches. The CDR3 loop spans 17 amino acids. The protocol was immunoSEQ multiplex PCR, while the TCRdb copy is restricted to in-frame clones and leaves out a portion. The table lists 100,000 to 150,000 clones, 86% of them singletons. Study outcomes and limitations: Over two and four weeks, about 15 and 18 clones changed, versus around 1.2 between replicates. Clone count variance between approximately 2-week samples rose with total template count.

This TCR came from a person aged 18 to 69 in good health. This chain links TRBV5-1 with TRBJ2-7; 12 nucleotides match TRBD2. Material: blood. As DNA, the CDR3 is TGCGCCAGCAGCTTAGCCACTAGCGGGGGGCCTACCTACGAGCAGTACTTC. Its translation is CASSLATSGGPTYEQYF. Full variable domain (outside the CDR3, taken from reference TRBV5-1 and TRBJ2-7): KAGVTQTPRYLIKTRGQQVTLSCSPISGHRSVSWYQQTPGQGLQFLFEYFSETQRNKGNFPGRFSGRQFSNSRSEMNVSTLELGDSALYLCASSLATSGGPTYEQYFGPGTRLTVT.